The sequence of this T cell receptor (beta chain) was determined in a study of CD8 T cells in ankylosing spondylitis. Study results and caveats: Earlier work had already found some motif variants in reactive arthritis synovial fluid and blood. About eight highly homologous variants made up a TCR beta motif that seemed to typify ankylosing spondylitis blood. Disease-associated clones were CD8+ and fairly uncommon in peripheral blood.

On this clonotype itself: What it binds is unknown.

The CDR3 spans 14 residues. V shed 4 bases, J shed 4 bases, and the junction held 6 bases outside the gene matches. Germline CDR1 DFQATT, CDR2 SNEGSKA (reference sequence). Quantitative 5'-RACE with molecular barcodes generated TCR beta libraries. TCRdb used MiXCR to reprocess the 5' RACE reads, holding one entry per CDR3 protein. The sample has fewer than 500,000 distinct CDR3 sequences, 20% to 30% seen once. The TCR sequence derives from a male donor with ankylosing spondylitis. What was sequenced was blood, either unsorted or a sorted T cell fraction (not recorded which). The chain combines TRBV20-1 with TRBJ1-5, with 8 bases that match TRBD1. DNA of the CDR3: TGCAGTGCTAAACCAGGGGGCGGTAATCAGCCCCAGCATTTT. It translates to CSAKPGGGNQPQHF.